This entry lists 8 T cell receptor beta chains sequenced from one sample in a study of blood T cell repertoires in COVID-19. TCRdb keeps only in-frame clones here, not all; method: immunoSEQ multiplex PCR. Of some 95,000 clones in the sample, 91% were seen once. Sequencing input: peripheral blood. The source of these receptors is a human donor with active COVID-19. The donor label of this sample is uncertain.

The chain combines TRBV15 with TRBJ2-5, with 12 bases aligning to TRBD1. Germline CDR1 and CDR2: LNHNV and YYDKDF (reference sequence). The CDR3 consists of 17 residues. V lost 0 bases, J lost 4 bases, and 6 bases stayed unmatched. The DNA for the CDR3 is TGTGCCACCAGCAGAGATGGGGGGGACAGGGGGCGAGAGACCCAGTACTTC. Residues: CATSRDGGDRGRETQYF.

The genes are TRBV4-1 and TRBJ2-3; D unresolved. The V end was cut by 1 base, the J end by 6 bases, with 14 bases between. CDR1 is MGHRA, CDR2 YSYEKL, per germline. The CDR3 consists of 15 residues. The CDR3 nucleotides are TGCGCCAGCAGCCAAGTTGGCACGAGGTTGGATACGCAGTATTTT. Amino acids: CASSQVGTRLDTQYF.

The rearrangement uses TRBV5-1 and TRBJ2-1; 9 bases map to TRBD1. Per the germline V gene, CDR1 is SGHRS and CDR2 is YFSETQ. The CDR3 spans 18 residues. Trimming cost V 4 bases and J 7 bases; bases outside gene matches: 18. The CDR3 coding sequence is TGCGCCAGCAGCACAGGGGACAGGGAACGTCGAGGTAAGAATGAGCAGTTCTTC. The encoded protein is CASSTGDRERRGKNEQFF. Variable domain in full (rest from reference TRBV5-1 and TRBJ2-1): KAGVTQTPRYLIKTRGQQVTLSCSPISGHRSVSWYQQTPGQGLQFLFEYFSETQRNKGNFPGRFSGRQFSNSRSEMNVSTLELGDSALYLCASSTGDRERRGKNEQFFGPGTRLTVL.

This sequence joins TRBV25-1 and TRBJ2-6; the D gene is possibly TRBD2 (6 bases). Trimming pared 1 base from V and 0 bases from J, leaving 7 bases between. The germline V gene encodes CDR1 MGHDK and CDR2 SYGVNS. The length of the CDR3 is 16 residues. CDR3 nucleotides: TGTGCCAGCAGTGAATGGGGGGACTCTGGGGCCAACGTCCTGACTTTC. This gives the protein CASSEWGDSGANVLTF.

The chain recombines TRBV5-4 with TRBJ2-3; 9 bases fit TRBD2. The V gene's germline CDR1 is SGHNT and CDR2 YYREEE (reference sequence). The CDR3 length is 15 residues. The junction had 4 bases not matched to a gene; V was cut back by 3 bases and J by 2 bases. CDR3 nucleotides: TGTGCCAGCAGCTCAGCGGGGGGCGTCACAGATACGCAGTATTTT. Its protein product is CASSSAGGVTDTQYF.

This clone was recorded once. The CDR3 reads CASSIGGTGGTEAFF. As DNA, the CDR3 is TGTGCCAGTAGTATAGGCGGGACAGGGGGTACTGAAGCTTTCTTT. The chain couples TRBV19 to TRBJ1-1; TRBD1 matches at 11 bases. The CDR3 contains 15 residues. Per the germline V gene, CDR1 is LNHDA and CDR2 is SQIVND (reference sequence). Trimming cost V 1 base and J 5 bases; bases outside gene matches: 3.

The gene calls are TRBV5-4 and TRBJ1-2; no clear D. CDR1 SGHNT and CDR2 YYREEE come from the germline V gene (reference sequence). This CDR3 has 15 amino acids. V was trimmed by 2 bases and J by 2 bases, leaving 13 bases between them. CDR3 in DNA: TGTGCCAGCAGCTTCGGGAGACACGCGAACTATGGCTACACCTTC. Translating gives CASSFGRHANYGYTF.

The V gene is TRBV19, the J gene TRBJ1-5; perhaps TRBD1 as D (5 bases). V was clipped by 9 bases and J by 6 bases, with 18 bases between them. The length of the CDR3 is 14 residues. Germline V lookup: CDR1 LNHDA, CDR2 SQIVND (reference sequence). CDR3 bases: TGTGCCAGCGGGGGACGGCCCCCGGGTCAGCCCCAGCATTTT. Translation: CASGGRPPGQPQHF.